This is a list of T cell receptor beta chains from one sample in a study of Ad26.COV2.S vaccination and SARS-CoV-2 variants. Sequenced by immunoSEQ multiplex PCR; TCRdb stores in-frame clones only, minus some. The table lists approximately 350,000 clones, 80% to 90% of them singletons. This specimen was peripheral blood, taken in a trial of Ad26.COV2.S vaccine versus placebo. Every receptor here comes from a person between 18 and 60 years old who received the Ad26.COV2.S COVID-19 vaccine or a placebo. Both conserved end residues are part of each CDR3. A D gene is named only where the DNA matches it firmly. A clone size is listed for some rows: how often the clone was seen (once, few, many), or a class if it is expanded.

clone_size d_call j_call v_call cdr3_aa cdr3_nt
few TRBD1 TRBJ2-1 TRBV19 CASSIIFRDRGRPYNEQFF TGTGCCAGTAGTATCATCTTCCGGGACAGGGGGCGACCCTACAATGAGCAGTTCTTC
once TRBD2 TRBJ2-7 TRBV30 CAWSRTSGINEQYF TGTGCCTGGAGTCGAACTAGCGGGATCAACGAGCAGTACTTC
NA TRBD2 TRBJ2-3 TRBV5-1 CASSSGGYSTDTQYF TGCGCCAGCAGCTCGGGGGGGTACAGCACAGATACGCAGTATTTT
NA TRBD2 TRBJ2-5 TRBV7-7 CASSSGAGVLGETQYF TGTGCCAGCAGCTCTGGAGCGGGAGTTCTCGGGGAGACCCAGTACTTC
NA NA TRBJ1-2 TRBV7-2 CASSLFDRSYGYTF TGTGCCAGCAGCTTATTTGACAGGAGCTATGGCTACACCTTC
NA NA TRBJ2-2 TRBV12-5 CASGLNTGELFF TGTGCTAGTGGTTTGAACACCGGGGAGCTGTTTTTT
NA NA TRBJ1-2 TRBV6-5 CASSYMGAHGNGYTF TGTGCCAGCAGTTACATGGGGGCGCACGGGAATGGCTACACCTTC
NA NA TRBJ2-1 TRBV5-6 CASSLVGQTYNEQFF TGTGCCAGCAGCTTGGTAGGACAAACTTACAATGAGCAGTTCTTC
NA TRBD2 TRBJ2-3 TRBV11-3 CASSASSGGAQYF TGTGCCAGCAGCGCCTCTTCCGGGGGGGCGCAGTATTTT
NA NA TRBJ2-7 TRBV11-3 CASSPRGGEQYF TGTGCCAGCAGCCCCCGAGGAGGAGAGCAGTACTTC
NA NA TRBJ1-6 TRBV6-5 CASSYSKEYSPLHF TGTGCCAGCAGTTACTCGAAGGAGTATTCACCCCTCCACTTT
NA NA TRBJ1-4 TRBV3-1/TRBV3-2 CASSQGAGNEKLFF TGTGCCAGCAGCCAGGGGGCGGGTAATGAAAAACTGTTTTTT
NA NA TRBJ2-5 TRBV6-1 CASSEQFLGLETQYF TGTGCCAGCAGTGAACAATTTCTGGGTCTGGAGACCCAGTACTTC
NA NA TRBJ1-3 TRBV5-8 CASSMQGYSGNTIYF TGTGCCAGCTCGATGCAGGGCTACTCTGGAAACACCATATATTTT
few NA TRBJ2-1 TRBV9 CASSVAGSNEQFF TGTGCCAGCAGCGTAGCGGGCAGCAATGAGCAGTTCTTC
NA TRBD1 TRBJ2-7 TRBV6-1 CASSEVGTVYEQYF TGTGCCAGCAGTGAAGTTGGGACAGTGTACGAGCAGTACTTC
NA NA TRBJ2-7 TRBV23-1 CASSHERARGREEQYF TGCGCCAGCAGTCACGAGCGGGCTAGGGGCCGGGAGGAGCAGTACTTC
NA NA TRBJ1-6 TRBV18 CASSPRSNSPLHF TGTGCCAGCTCACCGCGCAGTAATTCACCCCTCCACTTT
once NA TRBJ1-1 TRBV19 CASTWDGRNTEAFF TGTGCCAGTACCTGGGACGGGCGGAACACTGAAGCTTTCTTT
NA NA TRBJ2-1 TRBV11-3 CASSNRLGDEQFF TGTGCCAGCAGTAATCGACTCGGGGATGAGCAGTTCTTC
NA NA TRBJ1-2 TRBV11-2 CASSRGTTYYYTF TGTGCCAGCAGCCGCGGGACGACTTATTACTACACCTTC
NA TRBD2 TRBJ2-3 TRBV24-1 CATSGPGLAGGVTDTQYF TGTGCCACCAGTGGCCCGGGACTAGCGGGTGGGGTCACAGATACGCAGTATTTT
NA NA TRBJ1-2 TRBV10-3 CAISTGTDYGYTF TGTGCCATCAGTACCGGGACTGACTATGGCTACACCTTC
NA NA TRBJ1-6 TRBV18 CASSPNRDSYNSPLHF TGTGCCAGCTCACCGAACAGGGACTCCTATAATTCACCCCTCCACTTT
NA TRBD2 TRBJ2-6 TRBV9 CASSAMGLAGSGANVLTF TGTGCCAGCAGCGCCATGGGACTAGCGGGCTCTGGGGCCAACGTCCTGACTTTC
NA NA TRBJ2-7 TRBV18 CASSPLSGVEQYF TGTGCCAGCTCACCACTGTCCGGAGTCGAGCAGTACTTC
NA NA TRBJ2-1 TRBV19 CASSIWSAEQFF TGTGCCAGTAGTATATGGAGTGCTGAGCAGTTCTTC
NA NA TRBJ1-5 TRBV5-1 CASSLRGGNQPQHF TGCGCCAGCAGCTTACGTGGCGGCAATCAGCCCCAGCATTTT
NA NA TRBJ2-5 TRBV6-5 CASSYSLGGTQYF TGTGCCAGCAGTTACTCGCTGGGCGGAACCCAGTACTTC
NA NA TRBJ2-3 TRBV20-1 CSASLVDTQYF TGCAGTGCTAGCCTCGTGGATACGCAGTATTTT
NA NA TRBJ1-1 TRBV7-2 CASSLMDRENTEAFF TGTGCCAGCAGCTTAATGGACAGAGAGAACACTGAAGCTTTCTTT
NA TRBD2 TRBJ2-7 TRBV12-3/TRBV12-4 CASSLGGRSQYF TGTGCCAGCAGCCTCGGGGGGAGATCGCAGTACTTC
NA NA TRBJ1-5 TRBV6-1 CASSEGGVGLQGNQPQHF TGTGCCAGCAGTGAAGGTGGAGTGGGACTACAGGGTAATCAGCCCCAGCATTTT
NA TRBD2 TRBJ2-1 TRBV24-1 CATSDFPGTSGSNEQFF TGTGCCACCAGTGATTTTCCCGGGACTAGCGGGAGCAATGAGCAGTTCTTC
NA NA TRBJ2-1 TRBV11-2 CASSLEPGGSYYNEQFF TGTGCCAGCAGCTTAGAACCCGGGGGTTCATACTACAATGAGCAGTTCTTC
NA NA TRBJ1-6 TRBV7-3 CASSLGLGSPLHF TGTGCCAGCAGCTTAGGGTTGGGGTCACCCCTCCACTTT
NA TRBD2 TRBJ2-5 TRBV7-2 CASSVKRGAETQYF TGTGCCAGCAGCGTTAAGCGGGGGGCGGAGACCCAGTACTTC
NA NA TRBJ1-1 TRBV2 CASSITGYRGRNTEAFF TGTGCCAGCAGCATCACAGGGTATCGCGGGCGTAACACTGAAGCTTTCTTT
NA NA TRBJ1-3 TRBV16 CASSQWGSGNTIYF TGTGCCAGCAGCCAATGGGGCAGTGGAAACACCATATATTTT
NA NA TRBJ2-5 TRBV5-1 CASSFWGETQYF TGCGCCAGCAGCTTCTGGGGAGAGACCCAGTACTTC
NA NA TRBJ1-6 TRBV30 CAWQGQQNSPLHF TGTGCCTGGCAGGGTCAGCAGAATTCACCCCTCCACTTT
NA NA TRBJ1-2 TRBV4-1 CASSQGGGSLPYTF TGCGCCAGCAGCCAGGGTGGGGGGAGCCTACCCTACACCTTC
once NA TRBJ1-1 TRBV5-1 CASSLAGQGFMNTEAFF TGCGCCAGCAGCTTGGCCGGGCAGGGGTTCATGAACACTGAAGCTTTCTTT
once TRBD2 TRBJ2-5 TRBV5-1 CASSPGLAGEQETQYF TGCGCCAGCAGCCCAGGACTAGCGGGGGAACAAGAGACCCAGTACTTC
NA TRBD1 TRBJ1-6 TRBV15 CATSSRDRGISPLHF TGTGCCACCAGCAGCCGGGACAGGGGAATCTCACCCCTCCACTTT
NA NA TRBJ1-2 TRBV27 CASSLFKGDYGYTF TGTGCCAGCAGTTTATTTAAGGGAGACTATGGCTACACCTTC
NA NA TRBJ2-4 TRBV9 CASLFGKNIQYF TGTGCCAGCCTTTTTGGCAAAAACATTCAGTACTTC
NA NA TRBJ1-4 TRBV5-1 CASSLVGGWEKLFF TGCGCCAGCAGCTTGGTAGGGGGTTGGGAAAAACTGTTTTTT
few NA TRBJ1-6 TRBV5-4 CASSLGISSSSYNSPLHF TGTGCCAGCAGCTTGGGCATCTCTTCGAGCTCCTATAATTCACCCCTCCACTTT
NA NA TRBJ1-2 TRBV6-2/TRBV6-3 CASSYARIPIPYGYTF TGTGCCAGCAGTTATGCCCGGATTCCTATCCCCTATGGCTACACCTTC
once NA TRBJ1-1 TRBV19 CASSIRGEAFF TGTGCCAGTAGTATCAGGGGTGAAGCTTTCTTT
once TRBD2 TRBJ2-1 TRBV7-9 CASSHRGWRENEQFF TGTGCCAGCAGCCACCGGGGGTGGCGGGAGAATGAGCAGTTCTTC
NA TRBD1 TRBJ1-2 TRBV19 CATYRGGGYTF TGTGCCACCTACAGGGGCGGCGGCTACACCTTC